This T cell receptor (beta chain) derives from a study of T cell clones after liver transplantation. Study overall: Graft-donor-reactive sequences were compared with third-party-reactive TCRbeta sequences from pre-transplant mixed lymphocyte reactions. Blood was drawn pre-transplant, before withdrawal, and after full or failed withdrawal. Study findings and constraints: Compared with third party-reactive sequences, donor-reactive ones declined more, independent of withdrawal success.

V dropped 6 bases and J dropped 6 bases, with 11 bases sitting between them. There are 12 residues in the CDR3. CDR1 and CDR2 (germline): SNHLY, FYNNEI. Measured with immunoSEQ multiplex PCR; TCRdb has only the in-frame clones, and not every one. The sample lists around 75,000 clones, 84% seen once, with around 2% in the top ten. CD3+CD4+ and CD3+CD8+ cells were FACS-sorted from thawed unstimulated PBMCs. Of note for this clone: Its cognate antigen is unknown.

Material: CD4+ T cells from blood, obtained 48 months after liver transplant. The chain is built from TRBV2 and TRBJ1-2, with D maybe TRBD1 (5 bases). The sequence came from a human patient who received a liver transplant. Some T cells may be provided by the graft donor. In DNA, the CDR3 is TGTGCCAGCAGCGCGGACACTAATGGCTACACCTTC. It codes for CASSADTNGYTF.